The rows below give T cell receptor beta chains drawn from one sample of a study of OX40 agonist ivuxolimab in advanced cancers. TCRdb keeps only in-frame clones here, not all; method: immunoSEQ multiplex PCR. Found here are about 60,000 clones, roughly nine tenths of them singletons; the top ten hold 15% to 20%. This specimen consisted of CD4+ or CD8+ T cells sorted from blood, obtained in a trial of the OX40 agonist ivuxolimab. The receptors originated from an adult with an advanced solid tumor such as melanoma, head and neck, liver or kidney cancer. Each CDR3 is given with its conserved first and last residue. A D gene is named only where the DNA matches it firmly. A row's size may be missing; if present it is once, few, many or a size class.

V: TRBV6-5
size: once
J: TRBJ1-5
D: -
DNA: TGTGCCAGCACCTGGGTCTTGAATCAGCCCCAGCATTTT
CDR3: CASTWVLNQPQHF

V: TRBV6-6
size: -
J: TRBJ2-7
D: TRBD2
DNA: TGTGCCAGCAGCTCCGGGACTAGGGGCTACGAGCAGTACTTC
CDR3: CASSSGTRGYEQYF

V: TRBV6-5
size: once
J: TRBJ2-7
D: TRBD1
DNA: TGTGCCAGCAGTTTCTCACAGGGGGGCGAGCAGTACTTC
CDR3: CASSFSQGGEQYF

V: TRBV4-1
size: -
J: TRBJ2-3
D: TRBD1
DNA: TGCGCCAGCAGCCTAGCTCCGGGACAGGGAACAGATACGCAGTATTTT
CDR3: CASSLAPGQGTDTQYF

V: TRBV18
size: -
J: TRBJ2-7
D: -
DNA: TGTGCCAGCTCACCGGGGCATTTGAAGCACGAGCAGTACTTC
CDR3: CASSPGHLKHEQYF

V: TRBV5-6
size: -
J: TRBJ1-5
D: TRBD1
DNA: TGTGCCAGCGGACAGGGAAGAGAGCAGCCCCAGCATTTT
CDR3: CASGQGREQPQHF

V: TRBV6-1
size: -
J: TRBJ2-7
D: -
DNA: TGTGCCAGCAGGGCAGGGGGGGGCTCCTACGAGCAGTACTTC
CDR3: CASRAGGGSYEQYF

V: TRBV4-1
size: -
J: TRBJ1-6
D: -
DNA: TGCGCCAGCAGCCAAGAAGGTTTTAGCTCCTATAATTCACCCCTCCACTTT
CDR3: CASSQEGFSSYNSPLHF

V: TRBV5-1
size: -
J: TRBJ2-7
D: -
DNA: TGCGCCAGCAGCTTCGACAGAGCCTACGAGCAGTACTTC
CDR3: CASSFDRAYEQYF

V: TRBV27
size: -
J: TRBJ2-1
D: TRBD2
DNA: TGTGCCAGCAGACTAGTAACGAGCGGGAGCTCCTACAATGAGCAGTTCTTC
CDR3: CASRLVTSGSSYNEQFF

V: TRBV5-1
size: -
J: TRBJ2-7
D: -
DNA: TGCGCCAGCAGCGGCGGGAACTCCTACGAGCAGTACTTC
CDR3: CASSGGNSYEQYF

V: TRBV6-5
size: -
J: TRBJ2-1
D: -
DNA: TGTGCCAGCAGTTATTCCCACAATGAGCAGTTCTTC
CDR3: CASSYSHNEQFF

V: TRBV28
size: -
J: TRBJ2-7
D: -
DNA: TGTGCCAGCAGTATGGCTAGGTCCGCGGCCTACGAGCAGTACTTC
CDR3: CASSMARSAAYEQYF

V: TRBV10-2
size: -
J: TRBJ1-2
D: -
DNA: TGCGCCAGCAGTGAGTCGGGCAGCTACTATGGCTACACCTTC
CDR3: CASSESGSYYGYTF

V: TRBV2
size: -
J: TRBJ2-3
D: -
DNA: TGTGCCAGCCGAATCGGGAGAAGCACAGATACGCAGTATTTT
CDR3: CASRIGRSTDTQYF

V: TRBV6-1
size: -
J: TRBJ2-5
D: -
DNA: TGTGCCAGCAGTGAACCGGGACGTCGAGAGACCCAGTACTTC
CDR3: CASSEPGRRETQYF

V: TRBV7-9
size: -
J: TRBJ1-2
D: -
DNA: TGTGCCAGCAGCCCCCTGCGAGACATCAACACCTTC
CDR3: CASSPLRDINTF

V: TRBV5-8
size: few
J: TRBJ2-1
D: -
DNA: TGTGCCAGCAGCTTGCGTCGGAATACCGACAATGAGCAGTTCTTC
CDR3: CASSLRRNTDNEQFF

V: TRBV11-1
size: -
J: TRBJ1-1
D: -
DNA: TGTGCCAGCAGCCCCCGGGGCCGGGACAAGGCTTTCTTT
CDR3: CASSPRGRDKAFF

V: TRBV30
size: -
J: TRBJ2-1
D: TRBD2
DNA: TGTGCCTCCCACCCAGGAGCGGGAGGGCCTTTCTCCTACAATGAGCAGTTCTTC
CDR3: CASHPGAGGPFSYNEQFF

V: TRBV6-5
size: -
J: TRBJ1-5
D: -
DNA: TGTGCCAGCAGCCCGGGCCCCCGTTGGGGGCATTTT
CDR3: CASSPGPRWGHF

V: TRBV6-6
size: -
J: TRBJ1-1
D: -
DNA: TGTGCCAGCAGTGCTCGACAGGCCACGAACACTGAAGCTTTCTTT
CDR3: CASSARQATNTEAFF

V: TRBV7-3
size: -
J: TRBJ2-1
D: -
DNA: TGTGCCAGCAGCTTACTTGGGTACAATGAGCAGTTCTTC
CDR3: CASSLLGYNEQFF

V: TRBV7-7
size: -
J: TRBJ2-5
D: -
DNA: TGTGCTAGCAGCCGGGGTCTGCAAGAGACCCAGTACTTC
CDR3: CASSRGLQETQYF

V: TRBV5-6
size: -
J: TRBJ2-5
D: -
DNA: TGTGCCAGCAGCTTGGTGGGTTTCCCTAACCAAGAGACCCAGTACTTC
CDR3: CASSLVGFPNQETQYF

V: TRBV5-6
size: -
J: TRBJ1-5
D: -
DNA: TGTGCCAGCAGCTTGTGGTTGGGGGTAGGTGGCAATCAGCCCCAGCATTTT
CDR3: CASSLWLGVGGNQPQHF

V: TRBV2
size: -
J: TRBJ2-7
D: -
DNA: TGTGCCAGCAGAGACAGAACCTACGAGCAGTACTTC
CDR3: CASRDRTYEQYF

V: TRBV9
size: -
J: TRBJ1-1
D: TRBD1
DNA: TGTGCCAGCAGCGTCACAGGGACAGGGATCACTGAAGCTTTCTTT
CDR3: CASSVTGTGITEAFF

V: TRBV29-1
size: -
J: TRBJ1-3
D: -
DNA: TGCAGCGTTGGGGGGAGCTCTGGAAACACCATATATTTT
CDR3: CSVGGSSGNTIYF

V: TRBV6-5
size: -
J: TRBJ1-1
D: TRBD1
DNA: TGTGCCAGCAGAGGACAGGGGGCGGGCGACACTGAAGCTTTCTTT
CDR3: CASRGQGAGDTEAFF

V: TRBV15
size: few
J: TRBJ2-1
D: -
DNA: TGTGCCACCAGCCGGGACCAACTGAAGAATGAGCAGTTCTTC
CDR3: CATSRDQLKNEQFF

V: TRBV27
size: -
J: TRBJ2-5
D: TRBD1
DNA: TGTGCCAGCAGCACCTGGGGGACAGGGAGCTTGGAGACCCAGTACTTC
CDR3: CASSTWGTGSLETQYF

V: TRBV28
size: -
J: TRBJ1-2
D: -
DNA: TGTGCCAGCGAGGGGCAGCTTGGCTACACCTTC
CDR3: CASEGQLGYTF

V: TRBV4-2
size: -
J: TRBJ2-1
D: TRBD2
DNA: TGTGCCAGCAGCCATTCCGGGACTAGCGGGAGCAATGAGCAGTTCTTC
CDR3: CASSHSGTSGSNEQFF

V: TRBV28
size: -
J: TRBJ1-5
D: -
DNA: TGTGCCAGCAGCACCGGAGTGGGAATCGGCAATCAGCCCCAGCATTTT
CDR3: CASSTGVGIGNQPQHF

V: TRBV5-4
size: -
J: TRBJ2-2
D: -
DNA: TGTGCCAGCAGCTGGGGAACGGGGGCGAACACCGGGGAGCTGTTTTTT
CDR3: CASSWGTGANTGELFF

V: TRBV4-2
size: -
J: TRBJ2-1
D: TRBD2
DNA: TGTGCCAGCAGCCAAGCCAGGACTAGCGGGTACAATGAGCAGTTCTTC
CDR3: CASSQARTSGYNEQFF

V: TRBV6-5
size: -
J: TRBJ1-3
D: -
DNA: TGTGCCAGCAGTTACTCGACCAGCTCTGGAAACACCATATATTTT
CDR3: CASSYSTSSGNTIYF

V: TRBV28
size: once
J: TRBJ2-1
D: -
DNA: TGTGCCAGCAGAGGGGGGGGCATACACAATGAGCAGTTCTTC
CDR3: CASRGGGIHNEQFF

V: TRBV11-3
size: -
J: TRBJ2-7
D: -
DNA: TGTGCCAGCAGCCCAGGGGTTGATGGACAGCAGTACTTC
CDR3: CASSPGVDGQQYF

V: TRBV28
size: -
J: TRBJ1-5
D: -
DNA: TGTGCCAGCAGTCCCTCGACAGTTTCCCTGGCCCAGCATTTT
CDR3: CASSPSTVSLAQHF

V: TRBV5-1
size: once
J: TRBJ2-7
D: TRBD1
DNA: TGCGCCAGCAGCGCGACGACAGGGTACGAGCAGTACTTC
CDR3: CASSATTGYEQYF

V: TRBV5-1
size: -
J: TRBJ1-2
D: -
DNA: TGCGCCAGCAGCTTATCAGGGAATGAGTTTGGCTACACCTTC
CDR3: CASSLSGNEFGYTF

V: TRBV5-8
size: -
J: TRBJ2-5
D: TRBD1
DNA: TGTGCCAGCAGCTTGTACAGGGGCGTAGGAGATGGACAAGAGACCCAGTACTTC
CDR3: CASSLYRGVGDGQETQYF

V: TRBV10-3
size: -
J: TRBJ2-7
D: TRBD2
DNA: TGTGCCATACGAGCGGGGGGCGCCTACGAGCAGTACTTC
CDR3: CAIRAGGAYEQYF

V: TRBV2
size: once
J: TRBJ1-4
D: -
DNA: TGTGCCACCAGGACGGATGGGAATGAAAAACTGTTTTTT
CDR3: CATRTDGNEKLFF

V: TRBV7-2
size: once
J: TRBJ1-5
D: TRBD1
DNA: TGTGCCAGCAGCCTACCGGGACAGGTTAATCAGCCCCAGCATTTT
CDR3: CASSLPGQVNQPQHF

V: TRBV6-1
size: -
J: TRBJ2-2
D: TRBD1
DNA: TGTGCCAGCAGTGGGACAGGGAAAAAGAACACCGGGGAGCTGTTTTTT
CDR3: CASSGTGKKNTGELFF

V: TRBV7-3
size: -
J: TRBJ2-7
D: -
DNA: TGTGCCAGCAGCTTAGAGGGCAGACCAGACGAGCAGTACTTC
CDR3: CASSLEGRPDEQYF

V: TRBV6-5
size: -
J: TRBJ1-1
D: -
DNA: TGTGCCAGCAGTTACTCGTGGGCAAACGAAGCTTTCTTT
CDR3: CASSYSWANEAFF

V: TRBV19
size: -
J: TRBJ2-7
D: -
DNA: TGTGCCAGTAGTATCATTGCGGGGAGGATCCACGAGCAGTACTTC
CDR3: CASSIIAGRIHEQYF

V: TRBV6-1
size: -
J: TRBJ2-4
D: -
DNA: TGTGCCAGCAGATCGGACCTGATGGACATTCAGTACTTC
CDR3: CASRSDLMDIQYF

V: TRBV14
size: -
J: TRBJ2-7
D: -
DNA: TGTGCCAGCAGCAAGGCGTTGCGGGGCAGGATCTACTACGAGCAGTACTTC
CDR3: CASSKALRGRIYYEQYF

V: TRBV27
size: -
J: TRBJ1-6
D: -
DNA: TGTGCCAGCCGTGTGAGTCCCAACCGGGACATGAATTCACCCCTCCACTTT
CDR3: CASRVSPNRDMNSPLHF

V: TRBV5-6
size: -
J: TRBJ2-7
D: TRBD1
DNA: TGTGCCAGCAGCTTGTTACAGGGGGCCTACGAGCAGTACTTC
CDR3: CASSLLQGAYEQYF